This T cell receptor (beta chain) was recorded in a study of chemoradiotherapy in HPV16-positive cancers. Germline V lookup: CDR1 SGHAT, CDR2 FQNNGV. Between the trimmed V and J ends, which lost 6 bases and 7 bases, there was a span of 21 bases. The CDR3 loop spans 16 amino acids. The protocol was immunoSEQ multiplex PCR, while the TCRdb copy is restricted to in-frame clones and leaves out a portion. The table has about 68,000 clones, 85% to 90% seen once. The sample consisted of blood, taken from a patient who underwent chemoradiotherapy. The V gene is TRBV11-2, the J gene TRBJ1-4; possible D gene TRBD1, 5 bases. The source of this sequence is a human donor with HPV-associated anogenital cancer. CDR3 residues: CASSPMAGQRGEKLFF. The DNA for the CDR3 is TGTGCCAGCAGTCCCATGGCCGGGCAAAGGGGTGAAAAACTGTTTTTT.